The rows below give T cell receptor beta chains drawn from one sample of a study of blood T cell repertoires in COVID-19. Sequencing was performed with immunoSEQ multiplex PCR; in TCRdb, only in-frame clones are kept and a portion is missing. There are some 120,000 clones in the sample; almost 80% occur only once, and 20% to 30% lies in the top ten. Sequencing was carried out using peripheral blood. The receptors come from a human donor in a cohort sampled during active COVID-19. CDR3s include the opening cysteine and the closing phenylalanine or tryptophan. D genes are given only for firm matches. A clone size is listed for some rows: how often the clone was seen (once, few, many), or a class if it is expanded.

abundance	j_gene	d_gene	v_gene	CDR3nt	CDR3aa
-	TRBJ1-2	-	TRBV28	TGTGCCAGCAGTTTTAGGGACTTAGGATATGGCTACACCTTC	CASSFRDLGYGYTF
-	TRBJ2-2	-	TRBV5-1	TGCGCCAGCAGCCCGCCGCCAGGCACCGGGGAGCTGTTTTTT	CASSPPPGTGELFF
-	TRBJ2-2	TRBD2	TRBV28	TGTGCCAGCAGTTCACCCAAACTAGCGGGAGGTCGTTCGCTGTTTTTT	CASSSPKLAGGRSLFF
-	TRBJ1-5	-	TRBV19	TGTGCCAGTAACAATGAGGGGGGGGGCGGACAGCCCCAGCATTTT	CASNNEGGGGQPQHF
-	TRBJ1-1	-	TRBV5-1	TGCGCCAGCTCGACCGGCGACATGAACACTGAAGCTTTCTTT	CASSTGDMNTEAFF
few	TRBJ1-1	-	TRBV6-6	TGTGCCAGCAGTTACTTCTGGAACACTGAAGCTTTCTTT	CASSYFWNTEAFF
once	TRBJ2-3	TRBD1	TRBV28	TGTGCCAGCAGTACCCGGACAGGGGACACAGATACGCAGTATTTT	CASSTRTGDTDTQYF
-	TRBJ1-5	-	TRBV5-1	TGCGCCAGCAGCTTGGCCGGGAATAGCAATCAGCCCCAGCATTTT	CASSLAGNSNQPQHF
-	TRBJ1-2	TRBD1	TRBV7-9	TGTGCCAGCAGCTTAGGGACAGGGGGCTACACCTTC	CASSLGTGGYTF
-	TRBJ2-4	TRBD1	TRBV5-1	TGCGCCAGCAGCCCTCAGGGGGCGGGCAAAAACATTCAGTACTTC	CASSPQGAGKNIQYF
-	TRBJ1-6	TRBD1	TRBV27	TGTGCCAGCGGCAGGGGGCGAAATTCACCCCTCCACTTT	CASGRGRNSPLHF
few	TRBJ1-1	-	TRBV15	TGTGCCACCAGCGCACAGGGGAACACTGAAGCTTTCTTT	CATSAQGNTEAFF
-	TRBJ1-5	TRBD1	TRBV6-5	TGTGCCAGCAGGCGGACAGGGAGGAGCAATCAGCCCCAGCATTTT	CASRRTGRSNQPQHF
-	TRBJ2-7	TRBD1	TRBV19	TGTGCCAGTAGCCTTAGCCCCGGGACAGGGGACGACGAGCAGTACTTC	CASSLSPGTGDDEQYF
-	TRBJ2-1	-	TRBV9	TGTGCCAGCAGCGTCCTCGGGGGGCCCTTCGATGAGCAGTTCTTC	CASSVLGGPFDEQFF
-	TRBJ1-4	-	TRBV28	TGTGCCAGCACGTCCGCCGGTGAAAAACTGTTTTTT	CASTSAGEKLFF